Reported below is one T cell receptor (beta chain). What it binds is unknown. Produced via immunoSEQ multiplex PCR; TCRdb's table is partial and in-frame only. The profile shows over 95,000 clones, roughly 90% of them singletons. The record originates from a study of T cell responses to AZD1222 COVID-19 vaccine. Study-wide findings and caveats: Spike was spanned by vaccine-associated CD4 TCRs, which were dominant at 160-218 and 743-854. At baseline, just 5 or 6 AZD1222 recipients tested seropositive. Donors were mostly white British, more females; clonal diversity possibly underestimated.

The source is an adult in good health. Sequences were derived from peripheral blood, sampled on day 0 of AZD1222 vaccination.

This CDR3 is CASSPREGYGYTF. The CDR3 DNA reads as TGTGCCAGCAGTCCGAGGGAAGGCTATGGCTACACCTTC. V is TRBV12-3 or TRBV12-4 and J is TRBJ1-2; D unclear. The ends were cut back, 5 bases at V and 4 bases at J, with 11 bases in the middle. The CDR3 runs to 13 residues.